Shown below are 2 T cell receptor beta chains from a single sample sequenced in a study of T cells in tumors after PD-1 blockade. This table comes from immunoSEQ multiplex PCR, and its TCRdb copy is limited to in-frame clones, with some not included. The top ten clones hold 5.2% of a sample with 4,500 to 6,500 clones, 65% to 80% of them seen once. The material sequenced was tumor tissue, taken before anti-PD-1 treatment. Receptors were obtained from a human donor with basal cell carcinoma.

The sample holds a few counts of this clone. The rearrangement uses TRBV5-8 and TRBJ2-5, with D perhaps TRBD1 or TRBD2 (5 bases each). CDR3 length: 15 amino acids. V dropped 2 bases and J dropped 7 bases, with 18 bases sitting between them. CDR1 and CDR2 from the germline V gene are SGHTS and YDEGEE. The CDR3 loop is CASSFRGASPRTQYF. CDR3 DNA sequence: TGTGCCAGCAGCTTTAGAGGGGCCAGCCCAAGGACCCAGTACTTC.

The V gene is TRBV12-5, the J gene TRBJ2-5, with D hard to call. This CDR3 is built from 13 residues. CDR1 LGHNT and CDR2 FRNRAP come from the germline V gene. The V end was cut by 1 base, the J end by 5 bases, with 8 bases between. The CDR3 loop reads CASGLGPRETQYF. The CDR3 DNA reads TGTGCTAGTGGTTTGGGCCCTCGGGAGACCCAGTACTTC.